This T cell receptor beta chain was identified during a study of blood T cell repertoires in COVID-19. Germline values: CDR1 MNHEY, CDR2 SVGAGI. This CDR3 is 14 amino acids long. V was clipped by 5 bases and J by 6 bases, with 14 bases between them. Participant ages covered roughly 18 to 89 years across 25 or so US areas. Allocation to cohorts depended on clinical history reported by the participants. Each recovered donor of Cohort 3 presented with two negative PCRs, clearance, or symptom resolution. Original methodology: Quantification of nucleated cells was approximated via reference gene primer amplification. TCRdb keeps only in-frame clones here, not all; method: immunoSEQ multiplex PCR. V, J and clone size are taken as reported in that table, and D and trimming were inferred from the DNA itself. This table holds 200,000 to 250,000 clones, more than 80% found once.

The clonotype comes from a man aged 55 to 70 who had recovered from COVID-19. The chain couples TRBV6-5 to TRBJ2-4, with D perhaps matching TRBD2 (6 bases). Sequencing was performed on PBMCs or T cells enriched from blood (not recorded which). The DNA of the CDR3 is TGTGCCAGCAGTCCTGAAGCGGGTCCAAACATTCAGTACTTC. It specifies CASSPEAGPNIQYF.